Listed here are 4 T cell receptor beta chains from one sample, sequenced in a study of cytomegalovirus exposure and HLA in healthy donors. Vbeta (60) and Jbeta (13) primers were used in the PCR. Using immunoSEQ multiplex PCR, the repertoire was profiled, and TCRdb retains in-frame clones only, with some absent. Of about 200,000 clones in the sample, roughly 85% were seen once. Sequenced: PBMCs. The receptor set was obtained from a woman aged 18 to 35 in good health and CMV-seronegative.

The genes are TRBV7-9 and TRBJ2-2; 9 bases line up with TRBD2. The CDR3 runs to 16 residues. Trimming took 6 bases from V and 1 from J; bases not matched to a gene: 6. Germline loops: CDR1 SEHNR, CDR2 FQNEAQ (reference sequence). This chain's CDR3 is CASRLPAGGNTGELFF. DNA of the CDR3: TGTGCCAGCAGACTGCCAGCGGGAGGGAACACCGGGGAGCTGTTTTTT.

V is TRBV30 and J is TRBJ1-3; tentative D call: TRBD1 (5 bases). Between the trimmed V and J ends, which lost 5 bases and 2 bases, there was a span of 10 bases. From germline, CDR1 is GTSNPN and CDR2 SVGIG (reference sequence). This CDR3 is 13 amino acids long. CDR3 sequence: CAWAKGTGNTIYF. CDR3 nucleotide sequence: TGTGCCTGGGCCAAGGGGACTGGAAACACCATATATTTT.

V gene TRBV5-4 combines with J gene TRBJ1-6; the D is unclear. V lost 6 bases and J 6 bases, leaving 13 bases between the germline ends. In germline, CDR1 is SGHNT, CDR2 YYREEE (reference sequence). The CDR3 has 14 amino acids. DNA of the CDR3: TGTGCCAGCACGTCCGGGGAGGTTAATTCACCCCTCCACTTT. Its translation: CASTSGEVNSPLHF.

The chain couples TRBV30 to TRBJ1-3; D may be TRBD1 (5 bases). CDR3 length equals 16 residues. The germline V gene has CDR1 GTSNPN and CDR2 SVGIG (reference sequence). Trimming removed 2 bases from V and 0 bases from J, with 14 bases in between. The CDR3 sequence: CAWSNPQEFSGNTIYF. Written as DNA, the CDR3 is TGTGCCTGGAGTAATCCACAGGAATTCTCTGGAAACACCATATATTTT.